One and the same sample provided the 2 T cell receptor beta chains below, sequenced in a study of neurological immune-mediated disorders. TCRdb reprocessed the 5' RACE reads with MiXCR, giving one entry per CDR3 protein. The table records tens of thousands of distinct CDR3 sequences, around 3.4% of them present only once. Source material: PBMCs. These receptors were obtained from a woman in her forties or fifties with multiple sclerosis.

In its sample, this clonotype was seen many times. The genes are TRBV15 and TRBJ2-7; perhaps TRBD1 as D (6 bases). This CDR3 is 12 amino acids long. The germline gives CDR1 LNHNV, CDR2 YYDKDF (reference sequence). V was pared by 4 bases and J by 6 bases, with 10 bases between. The CDR3 reads CATSITGPEQYF. In DNA, the CDR3 is TGTGCCACCAGCATAACAGGGCCCGAGCAGTACTTC. Complete variable domain (other parts from reference TRBV15 and TRBJ2-7): DAMVIQNPRYQVTQFGKPVTLSCSQTLNHNVMYWYQQKSSQAPKLLFHYYDKDFNNEADTPDNFQSRRPNTSFCFLDIRSPGLGDTAMYLCATSITGPEQYFGPGTRLTVT.

The table lists this clonotype with many counts. This sequence joins TRBV4-2 and TRBJ1-4; 11 positions agree with TRBD1. The CDR3 sequence is 19 residues long. Germline values: CDR1 LGHNA, CDR2 YNFKEQ. V lost 4 bases and J lost 7; bases outside the gene matches: 17. CDR3 sequence reads: CASSRSTIPRDRGFEKLFF. The CDR3 region has the DNA TGTGCCAGCAGCCGCTCGACGATTCCCAGGGACAGGGGGTTTGAAAAACTGTTTTTT.